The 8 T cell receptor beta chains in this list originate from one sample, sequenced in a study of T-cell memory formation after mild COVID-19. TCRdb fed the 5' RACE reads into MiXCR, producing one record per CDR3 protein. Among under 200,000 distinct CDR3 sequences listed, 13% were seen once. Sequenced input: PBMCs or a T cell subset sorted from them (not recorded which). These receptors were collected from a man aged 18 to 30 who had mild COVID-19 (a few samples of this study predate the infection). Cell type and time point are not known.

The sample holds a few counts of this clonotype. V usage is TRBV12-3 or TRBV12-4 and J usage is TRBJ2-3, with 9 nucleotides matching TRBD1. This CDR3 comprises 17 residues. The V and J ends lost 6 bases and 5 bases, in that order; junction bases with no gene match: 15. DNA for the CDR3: TGTGCCAGCAGACAAAACCCGGGACAGGGTGTGGGAGATACGCAGTATTTT. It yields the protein CASRQNPGQGVGDTQYF.

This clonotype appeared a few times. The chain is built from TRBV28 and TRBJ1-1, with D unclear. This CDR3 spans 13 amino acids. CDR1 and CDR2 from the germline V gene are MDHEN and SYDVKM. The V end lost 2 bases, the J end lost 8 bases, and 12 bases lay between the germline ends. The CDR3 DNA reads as TGTGCCAGCAGTTTAGGACCGTGGAAGGAAGCTTTCTTT. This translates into CASSLGPWKEAFF.

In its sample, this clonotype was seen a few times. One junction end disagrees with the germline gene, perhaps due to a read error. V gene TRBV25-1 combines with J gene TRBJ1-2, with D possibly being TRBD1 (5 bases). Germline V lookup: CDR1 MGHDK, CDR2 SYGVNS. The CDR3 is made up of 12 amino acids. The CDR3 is CASSNHQGPISF. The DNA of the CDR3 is TGTGCCAGCAGTAACCACCAGGGCCCCATTTCCTTC.

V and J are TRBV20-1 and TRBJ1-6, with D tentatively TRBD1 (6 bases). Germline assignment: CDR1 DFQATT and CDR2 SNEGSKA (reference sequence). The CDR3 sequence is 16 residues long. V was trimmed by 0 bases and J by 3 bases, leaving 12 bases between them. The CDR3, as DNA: TGCAGTGCTAGAGAGGGGGCCCTGGGCTATAATTCACCCCTCCACTTT. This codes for CSAREGALGYNSPLHF.

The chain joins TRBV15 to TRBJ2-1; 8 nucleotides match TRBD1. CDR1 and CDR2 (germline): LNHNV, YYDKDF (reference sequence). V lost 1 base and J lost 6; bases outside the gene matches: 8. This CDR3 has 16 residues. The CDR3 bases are TGTGCCACCAGCAGAGGACGCGGACAGGGACTCAATGAGCAGTTCTTC. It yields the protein CATSRGRGQGLNEQFF.

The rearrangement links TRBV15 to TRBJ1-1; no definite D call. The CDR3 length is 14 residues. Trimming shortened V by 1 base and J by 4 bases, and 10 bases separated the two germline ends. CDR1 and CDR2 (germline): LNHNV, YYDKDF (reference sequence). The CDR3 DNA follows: TGTGCCACCAGCAGAGTCCGGGAGGGCACTGAAGCTTTCTTT. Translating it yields CATSRVREGTEAFF.

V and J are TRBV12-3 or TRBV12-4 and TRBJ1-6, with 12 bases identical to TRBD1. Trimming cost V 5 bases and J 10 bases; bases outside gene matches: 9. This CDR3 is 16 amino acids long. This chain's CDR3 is CASSPFPGQGASPLHF. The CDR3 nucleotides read TGTGCCAGCAGTCCGTTTCCGGGACAGGGGGCATCACCCCTCCACTTT.

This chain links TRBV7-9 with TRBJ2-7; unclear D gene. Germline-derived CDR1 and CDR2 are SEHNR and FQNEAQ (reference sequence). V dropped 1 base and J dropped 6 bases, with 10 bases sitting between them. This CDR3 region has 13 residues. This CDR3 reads CASSLEPGSEQYF. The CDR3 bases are TGTGCCAGCAGCTTAGAGCCGGGTTCCGAGCAGTACTTC.